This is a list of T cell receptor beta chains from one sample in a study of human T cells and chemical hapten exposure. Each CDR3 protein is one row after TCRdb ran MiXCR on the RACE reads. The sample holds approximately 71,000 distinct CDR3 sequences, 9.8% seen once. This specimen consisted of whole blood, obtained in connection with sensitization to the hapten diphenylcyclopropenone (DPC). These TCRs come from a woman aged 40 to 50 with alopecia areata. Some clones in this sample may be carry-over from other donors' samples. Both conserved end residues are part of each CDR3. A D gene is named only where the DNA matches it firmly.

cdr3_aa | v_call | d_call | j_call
CASMGAGVYPPLHF | TRBV28 | - | TRBJ1-6
CSVAGTANYGYTF | TRBV29-1 | - | TRBJ1-2
CASSQASSNFNYGYTF | TRBV4-2 | - | TRBJ1-2
CASSIVVYGYTF | TRBV7-9 | - | TRBJ1-2
CSAKVDGNTGELFF | TRBV29-1 | - | TRBJ2-2
CATSGSYNEQFF | TRBV18 | - | TRBJ2-1
CASSQDPDSYGYTF | TRBV3-1 | - | TRBJ1-2
CASSSTNNQPQHF | TRBV12-3/TRBV12-4 | - | TRBJ1-5
CASSYPTGRVEQYF | TRBV6-6 | - | TRBJ2-7
CASSRDSRQETQYF | TRBV7-7 | TRBD1 | TRBJ2-5
CASSQAGQNTQYF | TRBV3-1 | - | TRBJ2-3
CASSSDPGQGAYGYTF | TRBV7-9 | TRBD1 | TRBJ1-2
CASSFGTGAYEQYF | TRBV12-3/TRBV12-4 | - | TRBJ2-7
CASSYTAANSPLHF | TRBV18 | - | TRBJ1-6
CASSYRGWTEAFF | TRBV6-5 | - | TRBJ1-1
CASSLAGARGGETQYF | TRBV5-1 | - | TRBJ2-5
CASSVDPGDSPLHF | TRBV9 | - | TRBJ1-6
CASSPGLIYEQYF | TRBV7-6 | - | TRBJ2-7
CASSHDRALNTEAFF | TRBV4-1 | TRBD1 | TRBJ1-1
CASSLWASGVVNEQFF | TRBV5-6 | TRBD2 | TRBJ2-1
CASSLRTSGATDTQYF | TRBV4-2 | TRBD2 | TRBJ2-3
CASSGKQGSTNEKLFF | TRBV7-9 | - | TRBJ1-4
CASSFPPQGRSEAFF | TRBV11-2 | TRBD1 | TRBJ1-1
CASSLKGHYGYTF | TRBV12-3/TRBV12-4 | - | TRBJ1-2
CASSSRTGVGYTF | TRBV9 | TRBD1 | TRBJ1-2
CALGASTDTQYF | TRBV7-9 | - | TRBJ2-3
CASHRPGLDMETQYF | TRBV5-4 | - | TRBJ2-5
CASSWTAYNEQFF | TRBV27 | - | TRBJ2-1
CASSQAPRDTEAFF | TRBV3-1 | - | TRBJ1-1
CASSPRDGTYEQYF | TRBV18 | - | TRBJ2-7
CSASRTSQPQHF | TRBV20-1 | - | TRBJ1-5
CASSTHFNEQFF | TRBV6-8 | - | TRBJ2-1
CASRPGQGVGTEAFF | TRBV5-1 | TRBD1 | TRBJ1-1
CASSGLLQYF | TRBV2 | - | TRBJ2-4
CASSYLSSGNTIYF | TRBV6-6 | - | TRBJ1-3
CASSSPGGGGYGYTF | TRBV28 | TRBD1 | TRBJ1-2
CASSPASGESTDTQYF | TRBV6-1 | TRBD2 | TRBJ2-3
CASSLRRVNTEAFF | TRBV27 | - | TRBJ1-1
CASDDLTKGVVTDTQYF | TRBV7-9 | - | TRBJ2-3
CAISDGGGMNEQFF | TRBV10-3 | TRBD2 | TRBJ2-1
CASRPGTANYGYTF | TRBV2 | - | TRBJ1-2
CASSPGTGTSNQPQHF | TRBV5-1 | TRBD1 | TRBJ1-5
CAIRGAGTTIYNSPLHF | TRBV10-3 | - | TRBJ1-6
CAIASTGLRNQPQHF | TRBV6-2/TRBV6-3 | - | TRBJ1-5
CASSQEGPGLAFF | TRBV3-1 | - | TRBJ1-1
CASSWTGTGVSPLHF | TRBV6-2/TRBV6-3 | TRBD1 | TRBJ1-6
CASSYSREQFF | TRBV6-2/TRBV6-3 | - | TRBJ2-1
CAIRPRTSGGLYNEQFF | TRBV10-3 | TRBD2 | TRBJ2-1
CASSVGSQPQHF | TRBV28 | - | TRBJ1-5
CASSLGASGTGGNYGYTF | TRBV7-6 | TRBD1 | TRBJ1-2
CASSFLGGSQETQYF | TRBV5-1 | TRBD1 | TRBJ2-5
CASGQKHSGGFYNEQFF | TRBV12-3/TRBV12-4 | TRBD2 | TRBJ2-1
CASSTHRQGNEQYF | TRBV11-2 | TRBD1 | TRBJ2-7